This T cell receptor (beta chain) originates from a study of blood T cell repertoires in COVID-19. Study overall: Both acute and convalescent COVID-19 samples were obtained from the United States, Italy and Spain.

Generated by immunoSEQ multiplex PCR, the TCRdb table keeps only in-frame clones and is missing some. Counted here are about 260,000 clones, 85% to 90% occurring once; the ten biggest clones make up around 2%. Germline lookup yields CDR1 ENHRY and CDR2 SYGVKD. The CDR3 consists of 13 residues. With 8 bases removed from V and 8 bases from J, the gap between germline ends came to 13 bases. Donors of Cohort 3 who recovered were those that had two negative PCRs, clearance, or symptom resolution. The chain uses TRBV10-3 and TRBJ1-6, with D perhaps matching TRBD1 (6 bases). This TCR was recovered from a woman aged 18-30 years who had recovered from COVID-19. The sample taken for sequencing was PBMCs or T cells enriched from blood (not recorded which). The CDR3 spells CAIGGGGDSPLHF. The DNA for the CDR3 is TGTGCCATCGGTGGGGGGGGCGATTCACCCCTCCACTTT.